These T cell receptor beta chains were read from a single sample in a study of T cell changes during pregnancy in multiple sclerosis. Sequencing was performed with immunoSEQ multiplex PCR; in TCRdb, only in-frame clones are kept and a portion is missing. Here the sample spans some 22,000 clones, about 90% being singletons. Sequenced here: CD8+ T cells from peripheral blood mononuclear cells, sampled after pregnancy. Receptors were obtained from a female donor with multiple sclerosis, enrolled in a pregnancy study. Each CDR3 is given with its conserved first and last residue. The D gene is left open where the match is weak. Only some rows state a clone size, as once, few, many or a class for expanded clones.

j_call d_call v_call clone_size cdr3_aa cdr3_nt
TRBJ1-1 NA TRBV7-7 NA CASSLLSWSKAFF TGTGCTAGCAGCTTACTATCTTGGAGTAAAGCTTTCTTT
TRBJ2-7 TRBD2 TRBV28 NA CASSRSGSSYEQYF TGTGCCAGCAGTCGAAGCGGGAGCTCCTACGAGCAGTACTTC
TRBJ2-3 TRBD2 TRBV5-1 NA CASSLGGSGSITDTQYF TGCGCCAGCAGCTTGGGGGGTAGCGGGAGTATCACAGATACGCAGTATTTT
TRBJ2-2 NA TRBV11-2 once CASSFTTGNTGELFF TGTGCCAGCAGCTTCACGACAGGGAACACCGGGGAGCTGTTTTTT
TRBJ2-1 TRBD1 TRBV5-1 NA CASSLGTGDNEQFF TGCGCCAGCAGCCTGGGGACAGGGGACAATGAGCAGTTCTTC
TRBJ2-1 TRBD2 TRBV4-2 NA CASSQETSGSYNEQFF TGTGCCAGCAGCCAAGAGACTAGCGGGAGTTACAATGAGCAGTTCTTC
TRBJ2-7 TRBD2 TRBV9 NA CASSSTSGYPYEQYF TGTGCCAGCAGCTCAACTAGCGGGTACCCCTACGAGCAGTACTTC
TRBJ2-7 TRBD2 TRBV28 NA CASKNWGGGTAVSYEQYF TGTGCCAGCAAAAATTGGGGGGGAGGGACGGCCGTCTCCTACGAGCAGTACTTC
TRBJ2-1 TRBD2 TRBV6-6 NA CASILSGAGRYNEQFF TGTGCCAGCATCTTGTCCGGAGCGGGGCGATACAATGAGCAGTTCTTC
TRBJ2-1 TRBD2 TRBV15 NA CATSRDYLAGGGSYNEQFF TGTGCCACCAGCAGAGATTATCTGGCGGGAGGGGGCTCCTACAATGAGCAGTTCTTC
TRBJ2-1 NA TRBV4-2 NA CASSRIIGTSGSLQFF TGTGCCAGCAGCCGCATAATAGGGACTTCAGGATCCTTACAGTTCTTC
TRBJ1-2 TRBD1 TRBV13 NA CASSTTTGSNYGYTF TGTGCCAGCAGCACCACGACAGGGTCTAACTATGGCTACACCTTC
TRBJ1-1 TRBD1 TRBV7-9 NA CASSPWTGRNTEAFF TGTGCCAGCAGCCCATGGACAGGGAGAAACACTGAAGCTTTCTTT
TRBJ2-3 TRBD2 TRBV4-2 NA CASSQDLRLAGSRDTQYF TGTGCCAGCAGCCAGGACCTCCGACTAGCGGGGAGCAGGGATACGCAGTATTTT
TRBJ1-1 NA TRBV6-5 NA CASSYGGGATTGEAFF TGTGCCAGCAGTTACGGCGGAGGGGCCACCACCGGTGAAGCTTTCTTT
TRBJ2-1 NA TRBV5-4 NA CASSPRGSYNEQFF TGTGCCAGCAGCCCTAGGGGCTCCTACAATGAGCAGTTCTTC
TRBJ2-7 TRBD1 TRBV19 once CASNPGQSYEQYF TGTGCCAGTAACCCGGGACAGTCCTACGAGCAGTACTTC
TRBJ2-7 NA TRBV28 NA CASSFRVRGNRVYEQYF TGTGCCAGCAGTTTTCGGGTTAGGGGCAACAGGGTCTACGAGCAGTACTTC
TRBJ2-7 NA TRBV11-3 NA CASSLGLGYEQYF TGTGCCAGCAGCTTAGGACTAGGATACGAGCAGTACTTC
TRBJ2-3 NA TRBV21-1 NA CASKTRGGMADTQYF TGTGCCAGCAAAACTCGGGGAGGGATGGCAGATACGCAGTATTTT
TRBJ2-7 NA TRBV5-1 NA CASSLQDRGARGPYEQYF TGCGCCAGCAGCCTCCAGGATCGGGGGGCAAGGGGCCCCTACGAGCAGTACTTC
TRBJ2-5 TRBD1 TRBV7-4 NA CASSLLWTGAFQETQYF TGTGCCAGCAGCTTATTATGGACAGGGGCCTTCCAAGAGACCCAGTACTTC
TRBJ1-1 NA TRBV19 NA CASSMDPIRGKIEAFF TGTGCCAGTAGTATGGACCCCATAAGGGGGAAAATTGAAGCTTTCTTT
TRBJ1-5 NA TRBV19 once CASSIVEDLSNQPQHF TGTGCCAGTAGTATAGTTGAGGACTTAAGCAATCAGCCCCAGCATTTT
TRBJ2-5 NA TRBV29-1 NA CSVESGENVRQETQYF TGCAGCGTTGAGTCAGGGGAAAACGTCCGGCAAGAGACCCAGTACTTC
TRBJ2-1 TRBD2 TRBV6-5 NA CASSYISGRFNNEQFF TGTGCCAGCAGTTATATCAGCGGGAGGTTTAATAATGAGCAGTTCTTC
TRBJ2-2 NA TRBV27 NA CASSLSSGGRTGELFF TGTGCCAGCAGTTTATCCAGCGGCGGACGCACCGGGGAGCTGTTTTTT
TRBJ2-7 NA TRBV28 NA CASSFSPYEQYF TGTGCCAGCAGTTTTAGCCCCTACGAGCAGTACTTC
TRBJ1-1 NA TRBV7-2 once CASSLDGAGALTEAFF TGTGCCAGCAGCTTAGACGGTGCGGGGGCCCTCACTGAAGCTTTCTTT
TRBJ1-1 NA TRBV18 NA CASSPQVELKLGVNTEAFF TGTGCCAGCTCACCTCAAGTCGAGTTGAAGTTGGGAGTGAACACTGAAGCTTTCTTT
TRBJ2-7 NA TRBV27 NA CASSFTGSYEQYF TGTGCCAGCAGTTTTACGGGGTCCTACGAGCAGTACTTC
TRBJ2-7 TRBD1 TRBV29-1 NA CSVTTGLGSYEQYF TGCAGCGTTACGACAGGGTTGGGAAGTTACGAGCAGTACTTC
TRBJ1-1 NA TRBV4-1 once CASSQGAGYRTEAFF TGCGCCAGCAGCCAAGGAGCCGGGTATCGCACTGAAGCTTTCTTT
TRBJ2-7 TRBD1 TRBV27 NA CASSLRQGARIEQYF TGTGCCAGCAGTTTGAGGCAGGGGGCGCGGATCGAGCAGTACTTC
TRBJ1-2 TRBD1 TRBV5-5 NA CASSIDRGANYGYTF TGTGCCAGCAGCATCGACAGGGGTGCGAACTATGGCTACACCTTC
TRBJ2-7 TRBD2 TRBV5-6 NA CASSLVASGTFYEQYF TGTGCCAGCAGCTTGGTGGCTAGCGGGACCTTCTACGAGCAGTACTTC
TRBJ2-7 TRBD1 TRBV29-1 NA CSVEIRPGGYHEQYF TGCAGCGTTGAAATCCGCCCAGGGGGCTACCACGAGCAGTACTTC
TRBJ2-3 NA TRBV9 once CASSAGSFTDTQYF TGTGCCAGCAGCGCCGGGAGTTTTACAGATACGCAGTATTTT
TRBJ1-2 NA TRBV13 NA CASSQPGQRDYGYTF TGTGCCAGCAGTCAACCAGGACAGAGGGACTATGGCTACACCTTC
TRBJ2-3 TRBD2 TRBV9 NA CASSVLAGGPTDTQYF TGTGCCAGCAGCGTTTTAGCGGGAGGGCCGACAGATACGCAGTATTTT
TRBJ2-7 TRBD1 TRBV9 NA CASSSYQGALGDEQYF TGTGCCAGCAGCTCTTACCAGGGGGCGCTCGGTGACGAGCAGTACTTC
TRBJ1-1 NA TRBV19 NA CASRSRGNTEAFF TGTGCCAGTAGATCAAGGGGGAACACTGAAGCTTTCTTT
TRBJ2-1 TRBD2 TRBV4-1 NA CASSPWPGLPYNEQFF TGCGCCAGCAGCCCTTGGCCGGGACTACCTTACAATGAGCAGTTCTTC
TRBJ2-1 NA TRBV28 NA CASSLSEGWSEQFF TGTGCCAGCAGTTTATCCGAGGGCTGGAGTGAGCAGTTCTTC
TRBJ2-7 TRBD2 TRBV4-2 once CASSQEVLAGGVHEQYF TGTGCCAGCAGCCAAGAGGTGCTAGCGGGAGGGGTCCACGAGCAGTACTTC
TRBJ2-7 TRBD2 TRBV5-7 NA CASSLSSGRAKAYEQYF TGTGCCAGCAGCTTGTCTAGCGGGAGGGCCAAAGCCTACGAGCAGTACTTC
TRBJ1-4 NA TRBV30 NA CAWRARWGPNEKLFF TGTGCCTGGAGAGCCCGCTGGGGGCCTAATGAAAAACTGTTTTTT
TRBJ2-3 TRBD2 TRBV6-6 NA CASNILAGYTDTQYF TGTGCCAGCAACATACTAGCGGGGTACACAGATACGCAGTATTTT
TRBJ2-7 NA TRBV6-1 NA CASSTSGGGPYEQYF TGTGCCAGCAGTACGTCAGGGGGAGGACCCTACGAGCAGTACTTC
TRBJ1-5 TRBD1 TRBV2 NA CASSAGQGAGNQPQHF TGTGCCAGCAGTGCCGGACAGGGGGCCGGCAATCAGCCCCAGCATTTT
TRBJ2-7 NA TRBV13 NA CASSGRLDHPGEQYF TGTGCCAGCAGCGGGCGACTAGACCACCCAGGAGAGCAGTACTTC
TRBJ2-7 NA TRBV6-5 NA CASSYGEDYEQYF TGTGCCAGCAGTTATGGAGAGGACTACGAGCAGTACTTC
TRBJ2-1 TRBD1 TRBV4-1 NA CASSQDDRAYNEQFF TGCGCCAGCAGCCAGGACGACAGGGCGTACAATGAGCAGTTCTTC
TRBJ2-1 NA TRBV11-2 NA CASSIRVVIGEQFF TGTGCCAGCAGCATACGGGTAGTGATTGGTGAGCAGTTCTTC
TRBJ1-2 NA TRBV5-4 NA CASRPRGYGYTF TGTGCCAGCCGGCCCCGGGGATATGGCTACACCTTC
TRBJ2-1 TRBD2 TRBV7-4 NA CASSLSAASGRASNEQFF TGTGCCAGCAGCTTAAGTGCGGCTAGCGGGAGGGCCTCCAATGAGCAGTTCTTC